Listed here is a single T cell receptor beta chain. This clone was seen only a few times. Its antigen is currently not known. Base qualities are not at hand, and no much larger clone is one base apart. Libraries were prepared through the immunoSEQ multiplex PCR assay. For the multiplex PCR, a mixture combining 60 forward primers for TCR Vbeta segments and 13 reverse primers for TCR Jbeta segments was used. The CDR3 region of rearranged TCR beta genes was amplified from genomic DNA with a multiplex PCR assay. The Illumina HiSeq System was used to sequence the amplified TCR beta libraries as 87-base-pair reads. In the authors' own workflow: A later analysis counted approximately 76 million unique TCR beta chains across the 650 to 800 repertoires, and roughly 9.9 million of these chains were shared by at least two donors. A nearest-neighbor algorithm error-corrected the raw reads and collapsed the reads into unique sequences, merging closely related sequences to remove PCR and sequencing errors. V, D and J gene segments were assigned by aligning CDR3 sequences to IMGT reference sequences. For a sequence to be retained, a match of at least six nucleotides to both a V gene segment and a J gene segment was required. A rearrangement was called productive if the CDR3 had no stop codons and remained in frame with V and J, and every other rearrangement was called non-productive. Following IMGT convention, CDR3 was defined as the stretch from the second conserved V-encoded cysteine up to the conserved J-encoded phenylalanine. The earlier analysis of roughly 590 of the donors excluded any sequence lacking an unambiguous match to a single V gene segment. In an earlier analysis of approximately 590 of the donors, a V segment was called functional when productive rearrangements were above 56.7%, and segregating when the standard deviation between donors exceeded 5%. To diagnose cytomegalovirus status from the catalog of TCR beta chain sequences, a statistical classification framework was built. In a later analysis, V and J genes were assigned by comparing TCR nucleotide sequences against IMGT/GENE-DB human TR gene sequences. The TCRdist pipeline was used in a later analysis to assign CDR3 sequences and most-parsimonious VDJ recombination scenarios. In a later analysis, every TCR beta chain was defined by the combination of its CDR3 amino acid sequence and its V-gene family, and reads without a unique V-gene family were dropped. In a later analysis, fewer than 650 highly shared, low-generation-probability nucleotide sequences were removed to address suspected cross-contamination and a sequencing artifact. In a later analysis, a clonal expansion index for each public chain was calculated from normalized within-repertoire ranks of inferred template counts. In a later analysis, generation probabilities were computed with a VDJ recombination model fitted to out-of-frame rearrangements, and the resulting probabilities were checked against IGoR. In a later analysis, TCR-TCR, TCR-HLA and TCR-CMV co-occurrence was scored with hypergeometric tests, and a repertoire-size bias correction was applied to TCR pairs. In a later analysis, false discovery rates were estimated by permuting HLA or CMV assignments 20 times. In a later analysis, co-occurring TCRs were grouped with DBSCAN, and TCRdist sequence similarity was added when clustering was performed within HLA-allele-positive subsets. Repertoires with fewer than 30,000 or more than 120,000 public chains were left out of co-occurrence clustering, as were a few repertoires with anomalous nucleotide sharing. TCRdb re-hosts the immuneACCESS table, in-frame sequences only. Its copies lack some clones; in the studies checked, an unresolved V gene accounts for under half of them, and the cause for the rest is not known. V and J calls and clone size are those listed in that table; D and trimming were worked out from the DNA. Recorded for this sample are roughly 200,000 clones; around three quarters of them occurred a single time. The ten largest make up approximately 1.8% of the sample.

The sample is drawn from a study of cytomegalovirus exposure and HLA in healthy donors (dated by TCRdb to about 2017). For the wider study: An earlier analysis of several hundred of the donors reported approximately 270 Gb of sequence data and 117 million unique TCR beta sequences from 150 million to 200 million T cells. The later analysis used no new phenotypic data to find candidate immune exposures, relying instead on TCR beta sequences and their occurrence across donors. About five DR-DQ haplotypes were handled as single units for association and clustering because linkage in the cohort was strong. To decide whether each TCR beta V gene segment behaved as functional or pseudogenic, an earlier analysis of some 540 of the donors relied on high-throughput TCR beta sequencing. Among over 350 genotyped donors of the cohort, an average of 235,054 unique TCR beta nucleotide sequences were sequenced per donor, about a sixth of them non-productive. High-throughput TCR immunosequencing, statistical association of individual TCRs with disease status, and machine learning were combined to predict cytomegalovirus infection status. In addition to the first cohort of 666 subjects, a separate validation cohort of approximately 110 different subjects was used. HLA typing covered class I and class II loci at four-digit resolution. All discovery cohort repertoires had been generated using a single sequencing platform. An early release covering approximately 600 HLA-typed donors comprised about 310 gigabases of sequencing data and tens of millions of unique TCR sequences. Typing coverage varied by locus: 629-630 donors for A, B, C, DRB1 and DQB1; more than 500 for DQA1; more than 600 for DPA1; fewer than 480 for DPB1. The study aimed to test whether cataloging public T cell receptors could reveal signatures of past pathogen exposure. The genetic ancestry cluster associated with self-reported Caucasian donors included roughly four fifths of the 398 genotyped donors. In a later analysis, previously published TCR beta repertoires from 550 to 750 donors were re-analyzed and high-resolution HLA genotyping was added so that TCR occurrence patterns could be studied. The study profiled the T cell repertoires of under 850 subjects by immunosequencing and related them to cytomegalovirus serostatus. Genome-wide SNP genotypes for about three fifths of the roughly 670 donors were used in a later genetic analysis, which treated that subset as a discovery cohort. Donor age, sex, ethnicity and CMV serostatus were collected together with the repertoire data. Study-wide conclusions, independent of this receptor: Several of the top co-occurrence clusters appeared to be linked to parvovirus B19, influenza, CMV and Epstein-Barr virus, according to a later analysis. The authors suggested that the approach could potentially be extended to other disease states and immunological phenotypes. A further reported finding was that TCR beta sequences accurately predicted the HLA-A and HLA-B alleles for most subjects in the first cohort. Because the 87-base-pair reads could not distinguish some IMGT-functional V segments, including TRBV6-2 and TRBV6-3, those segments were excluded. In vitro tests confirmed that a few of the cytomegalovirus-associated TCR beta chains recognize cytomegalovirus antigens. An earlier analysis of approximately 600 of the donors showed that most TCR beta V segments appeared in productive rearrangements either about 87% or about 30% of the time, which broadly matched IMGT annotations. Because HLA typing was unavailable for some donors at each locus, only the typed subset was used in association tests. Correlated functional status among segregating V segments might reflect linkage disequilibrium, but an unknown experimental factor could not be ruled out. Most TCR sequences were seen in very few donors, while some public TCRs were found in many individuals. In a later analysis, most CMV-associated TCR beta chains were found to appear HLA-restricted, with HLA associations seemingly driven largely by CMV exposure. In this cohort, only TCR beta chains were sequenced, and detectable features were limited by the absence of alpha or paired-chain data. Presence/absence analyses assumed roughly uniform sequencing depth across donors, an assumption that may not hold. Because counts were too low, roughly 18 rarely observed V segments, including chromosome 9 orphons, were left out of the earlier analysis of 587 of the donors. The study gave a list of 150 to 200 TCR beta chains associated with cytomegalovirus. In a later genetic analysis, fewer N-insertions in productive TCRs were reported among donors in an Asian-associated ancestry cluster than the roughly 700-donor mean. At a false discovery rate of 0.05, a later analysis linked 16,951 TCR beta sequences to specific HLA alleles. The sequencing pipeline was judged likely to have produced a cluster of highly shared sequence variants as a technical artifact. A later analysis found that TCR association rates varied across HLA loci, with DRB1 alleles showing the most associated TCRs and HLA-C alleles the fewest. In a later genetic analysis, a missense DCLRE1C variant was associated with V-gene and J-gene trimming of TCR beta chains, and the association was replicated in an independent cohort. In a later analysis, HLA-associated TCR beta chains were found to be more clonally expanded and to have lower generation probabilities than equally common non-associated chains. Assigning TCR associations to individual alleles was difficult when HLA alleles, especially DR and DQ, strongly co-occurred. Immune exposure information for the cohort was limited to CMV serostatus. In both the original and validation cohorts, the classifier was reported to diagnose cytomegalovirus status with high specificity and sensitivity.

The cohort was made up of approximately 670 healthy bone marrow donors. At the time of sampling, all cohort members were nominally healthy, though unrecorded immune exposures were likely present. The donor was CMV seronegative and was included in the group of a few hundred seronegative cohort members. Every donor gave a peripheral blood sample, and the peripheral blood mononuclear cells from that sample were used for TCR beta sequencing. Genomic DNA extraction from the blood cell samples was performed with the Qiagen DNeasy Blood Extraction Kit. After removal of 6 bases from V and 6 bases from J, the junction retains 10 bases not matched to a gene. Based on the germline V gene, the CDR1 and CDR2 sequences are MNHNS and SASEGT. Spanning cysteine to phenylalanine, the CDR3 consists of 15 amino acids. Only the CDR3 region is kept as DNA, spanning 45 bases read in frame from base 1.

The chain couples TRBV6-1 to TRBJ2-3, with TRBD1 identical over 9 junction bases. The TCR originated in a woman aged 25 to 39 in good health and CMV-seronegative. The specimen was PBMCs. The CDR3: CASSPDRGFRDTQYF. At the DNA level, the sequence is TGTGCCAGCAGCCCGGACAGGGGATTCAGGGATACGCAGTATTTT.